This T cell receptor (beta chain) was sequenced during a study of cytomegalovirus exposure and HLA in healthy donors. In the case of this clone: The antigen is unknown.

The PCR used 60 Vbeta and 13 Jbeta primers. Profiling relied on immunoSEQ multiplex PCR, and the TCRdb table lists in-frame clones only, not all of them. The table lists more than 80,000 clones, more than 75% of them singletons. Germline V lookup: CDR1 MNHEY, CDR2 SVGAGI. CDR3 size: 14 residues. Germline trimming cut 2 bases from V and 6 bases from J; bases unmatched to any gene: 5. Findings of the study overall: Associated with cytomegalovirus, according to the listing, were 150 to 200 TCR beta chains. Reported performance of the classifier showed diagnosis of cytomegalovirus status with high specificity and sensitivity.

Material: PBMCs. V gene TRBV6-5 combines with J gene TRBJ1-2; 8 bases agree with TRBD1. This TCR derives from a human donor in good health. The CDR3 here is CASSYTGQVDGYTF. DNA for the CDR3: TGTGCCAGCAGTTACACGGGACAGGTTGATGGCTACACCTTC.